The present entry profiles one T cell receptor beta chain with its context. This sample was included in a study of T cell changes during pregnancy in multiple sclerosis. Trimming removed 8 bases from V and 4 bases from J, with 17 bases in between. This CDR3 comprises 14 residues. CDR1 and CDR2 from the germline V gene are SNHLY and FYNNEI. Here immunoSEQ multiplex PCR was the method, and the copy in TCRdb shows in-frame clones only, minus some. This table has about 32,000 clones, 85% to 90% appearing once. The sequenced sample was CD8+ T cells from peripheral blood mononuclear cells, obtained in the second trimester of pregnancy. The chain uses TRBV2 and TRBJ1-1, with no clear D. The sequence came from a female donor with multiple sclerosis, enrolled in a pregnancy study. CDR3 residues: CASPGGSLGTEAFF. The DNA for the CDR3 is TGTGCCAGCCCCGGAGGGAGCTTGGGCACTGAAGCTTTCTTT.